This TCR beta chain was sequenced for a study of blood T cell repertoires in COVID-19. The CDR3 totals 14 residues. Trimming left V 0 bases short and J 0 bases short, with 5 bases between. Germline assignment: CDR1 LNHDA and CDR2 SQIVND (reference sequence). This clone was seen once. Source study methods: By means of reference gene primer amplification, nucleated cell counts were estimated. Profiled with immunoSEQ multiplex PCR; TCRdb holds only in-frame clones, not every one. The D gene and trimming were derived from the DNA, and the V and J assignments and clone size from that table. This sample carries more than 80,000 clones, approximately 90% of them seen once, and the ten largest clones take approximately 20%.

The sequencing sample was made of peripheral blood. The chain has TRBV19 and TRBJ1-1, with no clear D. The origin of this receptor is a woman aged 55-69 years with COVID-19, enrolled during active disease. CDR3 bases: TGTGCCAGTAGTATAGATCTCGTGAACACTGAAGCTTTCTTT. Protein: CASSIDLVNTEAFF.